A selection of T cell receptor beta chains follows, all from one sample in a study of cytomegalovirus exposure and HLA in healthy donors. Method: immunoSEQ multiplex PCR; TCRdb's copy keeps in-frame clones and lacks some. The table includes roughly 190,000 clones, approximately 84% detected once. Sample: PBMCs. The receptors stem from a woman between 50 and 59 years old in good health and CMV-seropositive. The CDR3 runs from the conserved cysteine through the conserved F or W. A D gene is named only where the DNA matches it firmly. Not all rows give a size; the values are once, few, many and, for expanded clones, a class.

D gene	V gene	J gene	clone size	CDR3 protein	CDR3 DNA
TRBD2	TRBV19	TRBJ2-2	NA	CASSMGLAGGPRTGELFF	TGTGCCAGTAGTATGGGACTAGCGGGGGGGCCGAGGACCGGGGAGCTGTTTTTT
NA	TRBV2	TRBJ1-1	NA	CASTYQTGRGNTEAFF	TGTGCCAGCACCTACCAGACAGGAAGGGGAAATACTGAAGCTTTCTTT
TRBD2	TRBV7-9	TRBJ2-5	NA	CASSFLAGGRETQYF	TGTGCCAGCAGCTTTCTAGCGGGGGGCCGGGAGACCCAGTACTTC
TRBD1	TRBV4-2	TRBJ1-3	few	CASSQAPDRRSGNTIYF	TGTGCCAGCAGCCAAGCCCCGGACAGGCGCTCTGGAAACACCATATATTTT
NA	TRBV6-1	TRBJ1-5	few	CASSEATVNQPQHF	TGTGCCAGCAGTGAAGCGACAGTAAACCAGCCCCAGCATTTT
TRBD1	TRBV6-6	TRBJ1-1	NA	CASSTGAEAFF	TGTGCCAGCAGTACAGGGGCTGAAGCTTTCTTT
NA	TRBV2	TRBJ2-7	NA	CASNPGPPGEQYF	TGTGCCAGCAACCCAGGGCCCCCCGGGGAGCAGTACTTC
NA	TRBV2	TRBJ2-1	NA	CASSGKVRGLEYLSSYNEQFF	TGTGCCAGCAGTGGGAAAGTGAGGGGACTGGAATATTTAAGCTCCTACAATGAGCAGTTCTTC
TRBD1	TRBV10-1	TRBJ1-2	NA	CATQTGTEKIYGYTF	TGCGCCACCCAAACCGGGACAGAGAAAATCTATGGCTACACCTTC
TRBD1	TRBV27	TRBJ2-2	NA	CASSLSPTGGAGELFF	TGTGCCAGCAGTTTATCGCCAACAGGGGGCGCCGGGGAGCTGTTTTTT
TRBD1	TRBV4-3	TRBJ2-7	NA	CASSQPPGTGGEQYF	TGCGCCAGCAGCCAACCCCCCGGGACAGGGGGCGAGCAGTACTTC
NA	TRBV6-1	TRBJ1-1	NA	CASTLGEGAEAFF	TGTGCCAGCACCCTAGGGGAGGGGGCTGAAGCTTTCTTT
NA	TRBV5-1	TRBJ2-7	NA	CASSLEGGSPEQYF	TGCGCCAGCAGCTTGGAAGGGGGAAGCCCAGAGCAGTACTTC
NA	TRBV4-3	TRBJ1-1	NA	CASSQDRGVGTEAFF	TGCGCCAGCAGCCAAGATCGGGGAGTCGGCACTGAAGCTTTCTTT
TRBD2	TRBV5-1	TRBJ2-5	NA	CASSLGFAGGYETQYF	TGCGCCAGCAGCTTGGGCTTTGCGGGGGGATACGAGACCCAGTACTTC
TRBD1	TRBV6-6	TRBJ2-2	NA	CASALDRGGTGELFF	TGTGCCAGCGCCCTGGACAGGGGAGGAACCGGGGAGCTGTTTTTT
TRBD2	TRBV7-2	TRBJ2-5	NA	CASSSLSPTSGGTQYF	TGTGCCAGCAGTTCCCTGAGCCCGACTAGCGGAGGGACCCAGTACTTC
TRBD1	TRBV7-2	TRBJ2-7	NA	CASSLTGGATYEQYF	TGTGCCAGCAGTCTTACAGGGGGCGCAACCTACGAGCAGTACTTC
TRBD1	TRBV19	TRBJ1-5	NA	CASSIGQGAQPQHF	TGTGCCAGTAGTATAGGGCAGGGGGCACAGCCCCAGCATTTT
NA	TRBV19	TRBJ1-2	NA	CASSGFNYGYTF	TGTGCCAGTAGTGGCTTTAACTATGGCTACACCTTC
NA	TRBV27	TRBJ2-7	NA	CASSLSGVGEQYF	TGTGCCAGCAGTTTATCAGGGGTAGGGGAGCAGTACTTC
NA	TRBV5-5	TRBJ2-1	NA	CASSSTGWEQFF	TGTGCCAGCAGCTCTACAGGTTGGGAGCAGTTCTTC
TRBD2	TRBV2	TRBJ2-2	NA	CASKRGPSNTGELFF	TGTGCCAGCAAGCGGGGGCCTTCGAACACCGGGGAGCTGTTTTTT
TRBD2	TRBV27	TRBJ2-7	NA	CASSLGLAGATEQYF	TGTGCCAGCAGTCTTGGACTAGCGGGGGCAACCGAGCAGTACTTC
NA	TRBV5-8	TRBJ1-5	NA	CASGHLNQPQHF	TGTGCCAGCGGACACCTTAATCAGCCCCAGCATTTT
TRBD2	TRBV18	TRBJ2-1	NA	CASSPPLAGGVYEQFF	TGTGCCAGCTCACCACCCCTAGCGGGGGGCGTCTATGAGCAGTTCTTC
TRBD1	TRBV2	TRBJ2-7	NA	CASRVQGQGYEQYF	TGTGCCAGCAGAGTGCAGGGACAGGGCTACGAGCAGTACTTC
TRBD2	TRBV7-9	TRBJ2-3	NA	CANSIPSGADTQYF	TGTGCCAACAGCATCCCTAGCGGTGCAGATACGCAGTATTTT
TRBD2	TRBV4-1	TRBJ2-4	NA	CASSRTSMLAGGKNIQYF	TGCGCCAGCAGCCGGACAAGTATGCTAGCGGGGGGAAAAAACATTCAGTACTTC
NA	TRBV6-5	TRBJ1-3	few	CASSPSGRGNTIYF	TGTGCCAGCAGTCCCTCGGGGAGGGGAAACACCATATATTTT
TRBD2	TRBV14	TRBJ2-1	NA	CASSQDRRGGNENEQFF	TGTGCCAGCAGCCAAGATCGGCGGGGGGGCAATGAGAATGAGCAGTTCTTC
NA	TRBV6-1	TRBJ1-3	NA	CASREQGRAGNTIYF	TGTGCCAGCAGGGAACAGGGAAGGGCTGGAAACACCATATATTTT
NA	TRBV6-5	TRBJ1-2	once	CATSTGPSYGYTF	TGTGCCACCTCGACAGGCCCTAGCTATGGCTACACCTTC
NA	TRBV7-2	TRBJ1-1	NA	CASSFSSPTEAFF	TGTGCCAGCAGCTTTTCAAGCCCTACTGAAGCTTTCTTT
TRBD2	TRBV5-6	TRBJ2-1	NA	CASSPDSGGAGNEQFF	TGTGCCAGCAGCCCGGACAGCGGGGGGGCCGGCAATGAGCAGTTCTTC
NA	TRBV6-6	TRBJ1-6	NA	CASSRTAPNSPLHF	TGTGCCAGCAGTCGGACAGCACCTAATTCACCCCTCCACTTT
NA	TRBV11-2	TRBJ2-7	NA	CASSLALVGYEQYF	TGTGCCAGCAGCTTAGCACTAGTCGGGTACGAGCAGTACTTC
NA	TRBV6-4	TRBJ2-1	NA	CASSDSIYNEQFF	TGTGCCAGCAGTGACTCTATTTACAATGAGCAGTTCTTC
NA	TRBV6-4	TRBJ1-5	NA	CASSGDKTSAQHF	TGTGCCAGCAGCGGGGACAAGACATCGGCCCAGCATTTT
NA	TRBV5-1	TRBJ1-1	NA	CASSLLTSGDTEAFF	TGCGCCAGCAGCTTGTTAACGTCAGGGGACACTGAAGCTTTCTTT
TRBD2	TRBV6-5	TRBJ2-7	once	CASSYVAGVSYEQYF	TGTGCCAGCAGTTACGTAGCGGGGGTATCCTACGAGCAGTACTTC
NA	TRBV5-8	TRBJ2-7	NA	CASSLSGSREQYF	TGTGCCAGCAGCTTGTCCGGGTCTCGCGAGCAGTACTTC
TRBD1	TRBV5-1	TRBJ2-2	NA	CASSSGQGNTGELFF	TGCGCCAGCAGTTCGGGACAGGGGAACACCGGGGAGCTGTTTTTT
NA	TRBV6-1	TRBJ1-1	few	CASSEYGRKAFF	TGTGCCAGCAGTGAATATGGCAGGAAAGCTTTCTTT
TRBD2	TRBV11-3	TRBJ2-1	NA	CASSPGLAPGNEQFF	TGTGCCAGCAGCCCAGGACTAGCTCCGGGGAATGAGCAGTTCTTC
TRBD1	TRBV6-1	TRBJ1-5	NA	CASSWTGNQPQHF	TGTGCCAGCAGCTGGACAGGGAACCAGCCCCAGCATTTT
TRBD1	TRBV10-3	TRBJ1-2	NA	CAIGQGAGYTF	TGTGCCATCGGACAGGGGGCAGGCTACACCTTC
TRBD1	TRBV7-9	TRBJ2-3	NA	CASSSLLGQGVFTDTQYF	TGTGCCAGCAGCTCCTTACTAGGGCAGGGGGTGTTCACAGATACGCAGTATTTT
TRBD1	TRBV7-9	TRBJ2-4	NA	CSSRLTTGSQNIQYF	TGTTCCAGCAGACTAACGACAGGGAGCCAAAACATTCAGTACTTC
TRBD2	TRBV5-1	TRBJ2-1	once	CASSLTRGATYNEQFF	TGCGCCAGCAGCTTGACGCGGGGGGCCACCTACAATGAGCAGTTCTTC
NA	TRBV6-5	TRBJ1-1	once	CASSSGGGWEAFF	TGTGCCAGCAGTTCCGGTGGGGGGTGGGAAGCTTTCTTT
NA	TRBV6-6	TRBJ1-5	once	CASSYASWNQPQHF	TGTGCCAGCAGTTACGCCAGTTGGAATCAGCCCCAGCATTTT
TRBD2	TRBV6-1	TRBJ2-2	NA	CASSEKSSGRTGELFF	TGTGCCAGCAGTGAAAAGTCTAGCGGCCGCACCGGGGAGCTGTTTTTT
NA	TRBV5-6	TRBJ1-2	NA	CASSLLENYGYTF	TGTGCCAGCAGCTTGTTAGAAAACTATGGCTACACCTTC
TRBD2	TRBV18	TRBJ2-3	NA	CASSPQQTSRVGDTQYF	TGTGCCAGCTCACCACAGCAGACTAGCAGGGTCGGAGATACGCAGTATTTT